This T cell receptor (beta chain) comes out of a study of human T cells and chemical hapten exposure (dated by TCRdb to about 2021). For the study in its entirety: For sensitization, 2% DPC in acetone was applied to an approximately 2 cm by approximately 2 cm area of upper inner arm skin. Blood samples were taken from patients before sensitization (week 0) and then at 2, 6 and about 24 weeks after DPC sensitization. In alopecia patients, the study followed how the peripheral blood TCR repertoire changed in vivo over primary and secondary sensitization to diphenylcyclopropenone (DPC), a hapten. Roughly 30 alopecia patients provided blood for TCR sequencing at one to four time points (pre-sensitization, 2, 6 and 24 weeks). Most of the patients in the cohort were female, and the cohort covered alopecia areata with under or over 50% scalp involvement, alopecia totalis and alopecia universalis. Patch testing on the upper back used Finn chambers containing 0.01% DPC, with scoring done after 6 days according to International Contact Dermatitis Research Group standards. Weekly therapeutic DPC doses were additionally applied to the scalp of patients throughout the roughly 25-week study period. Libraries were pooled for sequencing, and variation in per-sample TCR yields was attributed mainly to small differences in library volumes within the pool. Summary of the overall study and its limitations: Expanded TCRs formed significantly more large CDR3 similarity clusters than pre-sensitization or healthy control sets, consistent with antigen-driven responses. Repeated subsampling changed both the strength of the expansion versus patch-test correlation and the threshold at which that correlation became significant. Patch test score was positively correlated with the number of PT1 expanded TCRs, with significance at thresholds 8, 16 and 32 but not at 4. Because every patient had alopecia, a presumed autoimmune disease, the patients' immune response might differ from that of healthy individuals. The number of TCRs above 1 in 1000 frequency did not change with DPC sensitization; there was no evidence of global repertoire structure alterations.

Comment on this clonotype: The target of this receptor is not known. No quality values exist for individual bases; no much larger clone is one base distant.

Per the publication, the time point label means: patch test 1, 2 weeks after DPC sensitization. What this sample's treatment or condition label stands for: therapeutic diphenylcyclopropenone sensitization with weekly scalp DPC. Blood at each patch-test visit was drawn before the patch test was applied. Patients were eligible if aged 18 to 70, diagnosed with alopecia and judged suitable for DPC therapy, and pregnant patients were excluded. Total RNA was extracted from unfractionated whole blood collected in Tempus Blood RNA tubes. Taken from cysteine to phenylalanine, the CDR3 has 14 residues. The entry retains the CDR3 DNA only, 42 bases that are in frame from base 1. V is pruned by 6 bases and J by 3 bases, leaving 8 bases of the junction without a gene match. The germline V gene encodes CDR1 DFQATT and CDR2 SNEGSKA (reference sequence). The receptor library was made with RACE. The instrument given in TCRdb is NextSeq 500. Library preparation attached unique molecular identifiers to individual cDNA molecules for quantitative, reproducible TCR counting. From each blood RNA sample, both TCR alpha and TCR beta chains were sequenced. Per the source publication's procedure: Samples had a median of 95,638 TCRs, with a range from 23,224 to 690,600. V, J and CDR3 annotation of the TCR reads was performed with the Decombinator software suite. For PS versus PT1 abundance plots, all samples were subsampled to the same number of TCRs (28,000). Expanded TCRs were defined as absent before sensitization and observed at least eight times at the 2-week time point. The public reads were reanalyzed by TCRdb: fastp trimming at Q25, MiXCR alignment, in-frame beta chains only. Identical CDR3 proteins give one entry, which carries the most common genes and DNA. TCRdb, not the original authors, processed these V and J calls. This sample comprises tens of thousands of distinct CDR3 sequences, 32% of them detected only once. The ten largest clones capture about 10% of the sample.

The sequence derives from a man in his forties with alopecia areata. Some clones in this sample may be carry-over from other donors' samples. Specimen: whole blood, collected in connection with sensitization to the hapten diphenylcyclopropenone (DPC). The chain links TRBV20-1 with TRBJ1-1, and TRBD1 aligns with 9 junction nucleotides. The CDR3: CSAPGQGRDTEAFF. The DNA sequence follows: TGCAGTGCCCCAGGACAGGGGAGGGACACTGAAGCTTTCTTT.